The T cell receptor (beta chain) described here comes from a study of blood T cell repertoires in COVID-19. On the study more broadly: COVID-19 samples, acute and convalescent, were from the United States, Italy and Spain.

Original handling: By means of reference gene primer amplification, nucleated cell counts were estimated. TCRdb's table, derived via immunoSEQ multiplex PCR, lists solely in-frame clones and lacks some. That table gives V, J and clone size, and the DNA gave D and trimming. The sample includes more than 80,000 clones, around 82% of them seen just once. V lost 4 bases to trimming and J lost 5 bases; unmatched junction nucleotides: 7. The germline gives CDR1 KGHDR, CDR2 SFDVKD. The CDR3 totals 16 residues. V is TRBV24-1 and J is TRBJ2-5; 12 bases line up with TRBD2. This clonotype was sampled from a man aged 50-59 years with active or convalescent COVID-19. Sequenced sample: peripheral blood. The chain's CDR3 is CATSDLAGGYGETQYF. The CDR3 coding sequence is TGTGCCACCAGTGACCTAGCGGGGGGGTATGGGGAGACCCAGTACTTC.